In this sample, the clone carrying this T cell receptor beta chain turned up a few times. Its antigen is unknown. The data were taken from a study of response to subunit inactivated influenza vaccine. General study points: It was the authors' suggestion that each seasonal influenza vaccination recruits few new T cells.

TCRdb used MiXCR to reprocess the RT-PCR reads, holding one entry per CDR3 protein. The table records about 480,000 distinct CDR3 sequences, approximately 24% of them present only once. V lost 0 bases, J lost 12 bases, and 9 bases lay in between. Germline CDR1 and CDR2: LGHNA and YNFKEQ. The CDR3 is made up of 13 amino acids. This receptor was obtained from a middle-aged man who received an inactivated influenza vaccine. The genes are TRBV4-2 and TRBJ1-6, with TRBD1 as a possible D gene (5 bases). Sequencing was performed on CD4+ T cells sorted from PBMCs, taken 4 to 6 days after vaccination. For the CDR3, the DNA is TGTGCCAGCAGCCAAGATGAAGGGGAACCCCTCCACTTT. It yields the protein CASSQDEGEPLHF.